What follows describes a single T cell receptor (beta chain). These data come from a study of blood T cell repertoires in COVID-19. The trim removed 4 bases at V and 1 base at J, leaving 6 bases unmatched. CDR1 SGHTA and CDR2 FQGTGA come from the germline V gene. The CDR3 consists of 15 residues. The protocol was immunoSEQ multiplex PCR, while the TCRdb copy is restricted to in-frame clones and leaves out a portion. In the table there are around 50,000 clones, about 83% of which are singletons. Sequencing was done on a sample of peripheral blood. The V gene is TRBV7-3, the J gene TRBJ2-5; TRBD2 matches 7 bases. The receptor comes from a woman aged 55-70 years with COVID-19, enrolled during active disease. CDR3 nucleotides: TGTGCCAGCAGCTCACCAGCGGGACCCCAAGAGACCCAGTACTTC. It encodes CASSSPAGPQETQYF.